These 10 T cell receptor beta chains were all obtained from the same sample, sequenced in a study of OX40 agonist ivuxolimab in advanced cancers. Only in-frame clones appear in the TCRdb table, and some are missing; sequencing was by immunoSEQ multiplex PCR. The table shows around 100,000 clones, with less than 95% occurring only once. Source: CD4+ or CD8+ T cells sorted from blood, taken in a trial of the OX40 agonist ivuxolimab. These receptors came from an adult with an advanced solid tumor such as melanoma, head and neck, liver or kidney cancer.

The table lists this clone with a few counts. In DNA form, the CDR3 reads TGCGCCAGCAGCCCACAACCCGGGCAAAGCACCGGGGAGCTGTTTTTT. Its protein product is CASSPQPGQSTGELFF. The rearrangement joins TRBV5-1 to TRBJ2-2; no firm D call. The CDR3 is 16 residues long. The V gene lost 4 bases and the J gene lost 4 bases, with 17 bases spanning the gap. The V gene's germline CDR1 is SGHRS and CDR2 YFSETQ.

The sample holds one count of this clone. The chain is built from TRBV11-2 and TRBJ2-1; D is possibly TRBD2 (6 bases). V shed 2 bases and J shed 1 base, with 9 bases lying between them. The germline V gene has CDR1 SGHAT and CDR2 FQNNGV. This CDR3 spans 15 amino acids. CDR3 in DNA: TGTGCCAGCAGCTTAACGGGAGCGTCCTACAATGAGCAGTTCTTC. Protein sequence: CASSLTGASYNEQFF. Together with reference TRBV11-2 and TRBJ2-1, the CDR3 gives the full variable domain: EAGVAQSPRYKIIEKRQSVAFWCNPISGHATLYWYQQILGQGPKLLIQFQNNGVVDDSQLPKDRFSAERLKGVDSTLKIQPAKLEDSAVYLCASSLTGASYNEQFFGPGTRLTVL.

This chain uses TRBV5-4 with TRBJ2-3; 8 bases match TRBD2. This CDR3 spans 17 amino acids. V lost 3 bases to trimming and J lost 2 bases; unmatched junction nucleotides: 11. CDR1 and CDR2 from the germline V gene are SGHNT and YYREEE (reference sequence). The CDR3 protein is CASSSGGSGIITDTQYF. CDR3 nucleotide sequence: TGTGCCAGCAGCTCGGGGGGTAGCGGGATCATCACAGATACGCAGTATTTT.

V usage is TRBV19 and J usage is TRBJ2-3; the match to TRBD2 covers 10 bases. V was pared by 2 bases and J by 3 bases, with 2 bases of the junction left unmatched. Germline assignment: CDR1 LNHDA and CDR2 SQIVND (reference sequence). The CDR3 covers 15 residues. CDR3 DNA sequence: TGTGCCAGTAGTATATTTAGCGGGGGGACAGATACGCAGTATTTT. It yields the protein CASSIFSGGTDTQYF.

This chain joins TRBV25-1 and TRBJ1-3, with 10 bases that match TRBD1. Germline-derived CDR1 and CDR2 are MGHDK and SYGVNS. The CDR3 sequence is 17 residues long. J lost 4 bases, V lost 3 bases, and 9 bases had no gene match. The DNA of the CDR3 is TGTGCCAGCAGTGATAGACGACAGGGGGCCAGAGGAAACACCATATATTTT. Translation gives CASSDRRQGARGNTIYF.

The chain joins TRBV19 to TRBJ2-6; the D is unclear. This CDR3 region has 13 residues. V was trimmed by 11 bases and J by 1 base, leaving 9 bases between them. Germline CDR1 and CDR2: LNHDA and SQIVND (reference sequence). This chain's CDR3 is CAAGRSGANVLTF. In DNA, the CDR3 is TGTGCCGCAGGACGTTCTGGGGCCAACGTCCTGACTTTC. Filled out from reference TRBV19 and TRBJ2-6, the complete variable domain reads DGGITQSPKYLFRKEGQNVTLSCEQNLNHDAMYWYRQDPGQGLRLIYYSQIVNDFQKGDIAEGYSVSREKKESFPLTVTSAQKNPTAFYLCAAGRSGANVLTFGAGSRLTVL.

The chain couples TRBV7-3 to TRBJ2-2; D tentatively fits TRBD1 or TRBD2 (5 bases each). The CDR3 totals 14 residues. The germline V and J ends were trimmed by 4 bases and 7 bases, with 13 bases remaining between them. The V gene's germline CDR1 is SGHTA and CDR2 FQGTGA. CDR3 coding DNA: TGTGCCAGCAGCTCCAACCGGGACGACGGGGAGCTGTTTTTT. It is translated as CASSSNRDDGELFF.

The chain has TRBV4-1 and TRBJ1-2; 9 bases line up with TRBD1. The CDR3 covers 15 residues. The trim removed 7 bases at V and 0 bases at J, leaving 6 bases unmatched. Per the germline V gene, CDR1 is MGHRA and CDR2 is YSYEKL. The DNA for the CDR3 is TGCGCCAGCACCCGACAGGGGGGAGCTAACTATGGCTACACCTTC. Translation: CASTRQGGANYGYTF.

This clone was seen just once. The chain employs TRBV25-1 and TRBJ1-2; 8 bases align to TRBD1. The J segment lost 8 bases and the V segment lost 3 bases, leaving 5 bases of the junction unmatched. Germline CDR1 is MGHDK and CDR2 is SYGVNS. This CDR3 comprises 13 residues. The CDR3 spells CASSDRGRRGYTF. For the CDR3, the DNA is TGTGCCAGCAGTGACAGGGGGCGTCGGGGCTACACCTTC.

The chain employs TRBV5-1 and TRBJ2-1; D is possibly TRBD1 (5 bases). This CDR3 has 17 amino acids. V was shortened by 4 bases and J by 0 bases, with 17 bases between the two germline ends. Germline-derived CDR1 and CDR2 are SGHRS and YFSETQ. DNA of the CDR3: TGCGCCAGCAGCCCCAGGGCCCTCAGCAACTCCTACAATGAGCAGTTCTTC. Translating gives CASSPRALSNSYNEQFF.